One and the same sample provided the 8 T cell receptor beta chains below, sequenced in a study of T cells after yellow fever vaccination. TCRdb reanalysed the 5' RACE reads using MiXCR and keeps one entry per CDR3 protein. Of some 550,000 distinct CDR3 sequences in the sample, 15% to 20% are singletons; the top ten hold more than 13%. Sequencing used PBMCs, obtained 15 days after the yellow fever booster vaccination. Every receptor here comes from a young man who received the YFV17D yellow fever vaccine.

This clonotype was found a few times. In DNA, the CDR3 is TGTGCCAGCAGGTGGAACACCGGGGAGCTGTTTTTT. Its protein is CASRWNTGELFF. The chain couples TRBV12-3 or TRBV12-4 to TRBJ2-2; D gene unclear. The CDR3 runs to 12 residues. The V end was cut by 6 bases, the J end by 1 base, with 3 bases between.

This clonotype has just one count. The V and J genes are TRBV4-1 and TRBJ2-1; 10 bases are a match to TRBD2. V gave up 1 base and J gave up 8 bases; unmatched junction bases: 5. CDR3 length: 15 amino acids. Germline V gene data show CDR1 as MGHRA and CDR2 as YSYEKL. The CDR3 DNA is TGCGCCAGCAGCCAAGTAGCGGGAGGAGTCGATGAGCAGTTCTTC. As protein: CASSQVAGGVDEQFF.

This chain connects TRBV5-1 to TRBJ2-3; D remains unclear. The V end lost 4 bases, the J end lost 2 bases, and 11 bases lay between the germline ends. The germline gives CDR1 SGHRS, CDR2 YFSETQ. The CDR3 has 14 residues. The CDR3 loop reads CASSPVDPTDTQYF. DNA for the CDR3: TGCGCCAGCAGCCCGGTGGACCCCACAGATACGCAGTATTTT.

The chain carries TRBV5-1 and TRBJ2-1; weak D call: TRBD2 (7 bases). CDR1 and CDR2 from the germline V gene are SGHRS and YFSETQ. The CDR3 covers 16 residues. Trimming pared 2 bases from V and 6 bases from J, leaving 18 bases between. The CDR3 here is CASSFTGAGVGNEQFF. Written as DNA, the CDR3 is TGCGCCAGCAGCTTTACGGGGGCGGGAGTCGGCAATGAGCAGTTCTTC.

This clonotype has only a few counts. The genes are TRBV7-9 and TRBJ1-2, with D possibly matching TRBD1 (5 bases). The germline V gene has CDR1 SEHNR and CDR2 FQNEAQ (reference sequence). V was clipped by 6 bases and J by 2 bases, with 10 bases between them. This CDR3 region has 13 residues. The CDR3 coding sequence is TGTGCCAGCAGTACCGGGACCAACTATGGCTACACCTTC. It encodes CASSTGTNYGYTF.

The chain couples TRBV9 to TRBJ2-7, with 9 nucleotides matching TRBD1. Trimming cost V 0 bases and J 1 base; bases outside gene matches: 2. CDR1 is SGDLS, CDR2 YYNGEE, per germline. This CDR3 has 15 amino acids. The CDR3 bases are TGTGCCAGCAGCGTAGCCGGACAGGGGTCCTACGAGCAGTACTTC. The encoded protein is CASSVAGQGSYEQYF.

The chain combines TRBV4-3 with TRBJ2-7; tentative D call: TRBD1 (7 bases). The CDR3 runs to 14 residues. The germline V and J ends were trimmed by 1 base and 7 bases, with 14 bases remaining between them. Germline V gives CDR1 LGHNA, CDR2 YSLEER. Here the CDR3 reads CASSQGAQGGEQYF. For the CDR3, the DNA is TGCGCCAGCAGCCAAGGGGCTCAGGGGGGAGAGCAGTACTTC.

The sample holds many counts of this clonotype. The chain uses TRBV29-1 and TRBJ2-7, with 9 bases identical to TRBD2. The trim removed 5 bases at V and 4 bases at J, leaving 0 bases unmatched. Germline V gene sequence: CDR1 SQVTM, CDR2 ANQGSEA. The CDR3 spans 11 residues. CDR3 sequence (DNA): TGCAGCGTTACTAGCGGGTACGAGCAGTACTTC. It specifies CSVTSGYEQYF.